The next 19 T cell receptor beta chains were all read from a single sample in a study of shared clonotypes between healthy human individuals. Clones were sequenced by immunoSEQ multiplex PCR, and TCRdb holds only the in-frame ones, with some missing. The table lists roughly 530,000 clones, 90% to 97% of them singletons. Sequenced material: naive CD4+ T cells sorted from blood. Described subset: CD45RA+ positively selected. Source of these receptors: a woman in her twenties or thirties in good health.

The CDR3 loop reads CASSFRQGSGTEAFF. CDR3 sequence (DNA): TGCGCCAGCAGCTTCAGACAGGGTTCGGGCACTGAAGCTTTCTTT. The rearrangement uses TRBV5-1 and TRBJ1-1; 7 bases are shared with TRBD1. Unmatched junction bases numbered 8, after V lost 2 bases and J lost 4 bases. CDR3 length equals 15 residues. Germline CDR1 is SGHRS and CDR2 is YFSETQ.

This clone appeared once. The rearrangement joins TRBV2 to TRBJ2-7; D is perhaps TRBD2 (5 bases). Trimming pared 7 bases from V and 0 bases from J, leaving 13 bases between. The germline V gene has CDR1 SNHLY and CDR2 FYNNEI. This CDR3 spans 14 amino acids. The CDR3 bases are TGTGCCAGCAAGTCGCGGGTGAGCTCCTACGAGCAGTACTTC. This sequence encodes CASKSRVSSYEQYF.

CDR3 in amino acids: CASSFSRNTEAFF. The CDR3 coding sequence is TGTGCCAGCAGTTTCAGCCGGAACACTGAAGCTTTCTTT. The chain combines TRBV6-5 with TRBJ1-1; D not certain. V was clipped by 4 bases and J by 1 base, with 7 bases between them. The length of the CDR3 is 13 residues. Germline lookup yields CDR1 MNHEY and CDR2 SVGAGI.

The V call is TRBV10-2, the J call TRBJ1-4; D remains ambiguous. CDR3 length equals 12 residues. Germline V gene sequence: CDR1 WSHSY, CDR2 SAAADI. Trimming left V 5 bases short and J 7 bases short, with 8 bases between. CDR3 loop: CASSLSSEKLFF. CDR3 sequence (DNA): TGCGCCAGCAGTTTATCAAGTGAAAAACTGTTTTTT.

The rearrangement uses TRBV11-2 and TRBJ2-7, with 9 bases matching TRBD2. The J segment lost 6 bases and the V segment lost 1 base, leaving 7 bases of the junction unmatched. This CDR3 comprises 15 residues. Germline assignment: CDR1 SGHAT and CDR2 FQNNGV. The DNA for the CDR3 is TGTGCCAGCAGCTTAGTTGCTAGCGGGATAATCGAGCAGTACTTC. This codes for CASSLVASGIIEQYF.

This chain joins TRBV9 and TRBJ2-5; the match to TRBD2 covers 8 bases. This CDR3 spans 14 amino acids. CDR1 and CDR2 from the germline V gene are SGDLS and YYNGEE. V shed 4 bases and J 4 bases; nucleotides not matched to a gene: 6. CDR3 region: CASSPRGGRETQYF. The CDR3 bases are TGTGCCAGCAGCCCCCGGGGGGGACGAGAGACCCAGTACTTC.

The V gene is TRBV15, the J gene TRBJ1-1; unclear D gene. The CDR3 loop spans 15 amino acids. The V end was cut by 3 bases, the J end by 4 bases, with 15 bases between. The germline gives CDR1 LNHNV, CDR2 YYDKDF (reference sequence). The CDR3 nucleotides are TGTGCCACCAGCAGGAACTTTCAGATTACCACTGAAGCTTTCTTT. Translating gives CATSRNFQITTEAFF. The full variable domain, rest sourced from reference TRBV15 and TRBJ1-1, is DAMVIQNPRYQVTQFGKPVTLSCSQTLNHNVMYWYQQKSSQAPKLLFHYYDKDFNNEADTPDNFQSRRPNTSFCFLDIRSPGLGDTAMYLCATSRNFQITTEAFFGQGTRLTVV.

V gene TRBV29-1 combines with J gene TRBJ2-7; D gene uncertain. The V gene's germline CDR1 is SQVTM and CDR2 ANQGSEA. The CDR3 spans 12 residues. Trimming cost V 4 bases and J 0 bases, with 7 bases left between them. CDR3 protein: CSVASSSYEQYF. CDR3 in DNA: TGCAGCGTTGCAAGTAGCTCCTACGAGCAGTACTTC.

The rearrangement links TRBV11-2 to TRBJ2-7; 7 nucleotides agree with TRBD2. Germline V gives CDR1 SGHAT, CDR2 FQNNGV. Unmatched junction bases numbered 6, after V lost 4 bases and J lost 3 bases. CDR3 size: 14 residues. This chain's CDR3 is CASSSAGVGYEQYF. CDR3 coding DNA: TGTGCCAGCAGCTCTGCGGGAGTTGGCTACGAGCAGTACTTC.

The CDR3 loop is CASSLGWTAPTNEKLFF. The CDR3 DNA reads TGTGCCAGCAGCCTGGGGTGGACAGCTCCAACTAATGAAAAACTGTTTTTT. The chain uses TRBV5-5 and TRBJ1-4; perhaps TRBD1 as D (6 bases). Germline values: CDR1 SGHKS, CDR2 YYEKEE (reference sequence). Trimming took 4 bases from V and 0 from J, leaving 16 bases between them. CDR3 size: 17 residues.

This chain connects TRBV14 to TRBJ2-3; the match to TRBD2 covers 8 bases. CDR1 and CDR2 from the germline V gene are SGHDN and FVKESK. The J segment lost 13 bases and the V segment lost 1 base, leaving 4 bases of the junction unmatched. This CDR3 contains 12 residues. The CDR3 loop reads CASSQAAGEKYF. The CDR3 DNA reads TGTGCCAGCAGCCAAGCAGCGGGAGAGAAGTATTTT.

The chain links TRBV2 to TRBJ2-5, with 11 nucleotides matching TRBD2. The length of the CDR3 is 17 residues. V lost 6 bases to trimming and J lost 3 bases; unmatched junction nucleotides: 12. Germline loops: CDR1 SNHLY, CDR2 FYNNEI. Written as DNA, the CDR3 is TGTGCCAGCAGCCCAAAAGGGACTAGCGGAGGGAAAGAGACCCAGTACTTC. Protein sequence: CASSPKGTSGGKETQYF.

The chain uses TRBV5-1 and TRBJ1-4; D uncertain. V lost 4 bases and J 0 bases, leaving 13 bases between the germline ends. Germline assignment: CDR1 SGHRS and CDR2 YFSETQ. There are 16 residues in the CDR3. Here the CDR3 reads CASSLQNPATNEKLFF. CDR3 coding DNA: TGCGCCAGCAGCCTGCAGAATCCAGCAACTAATGAAAAACTGTTTTTT. Drawing the rest from reference TRBV5-1 and TRBJ1-4, the complete variable domain is KAGVTQTPRYLIKTRGQQVTLSCSPISGHRSVSWYQQTPGQGLQFLFEYFSETQRNKGNFPGRFSGRQFSNSRSEMNVSTLELGDSALYLCASSLQNPATNEKLFFGSGTQLSVL.

This rearrangement joins TRBV6-6 to TRBJ1-5; TRBD1 agrees at 9 bases. The junction had 9 bases not matched to a gene; V was cut back by 6 bases and J by 6 bases. The CDR3 is 15 amino acids. In germline, CDR1 is MNHNY, CDR2 SVGAGI (reference sequence). CDR3 residues: CASRLEQGAAQPQHF. In DNA, the CDR3 is TGTGCCAGCAGACTCGAACAGGGGGCAGCTCAGCCCCAGCATTTT.

This chain connects TRBV5-1 to TRBJ2-7; TRBD2 matches at 13 bases. After removal of 0 bases from V and 1 base from J, the junction contained 7 bases not matched to a gene. CDR1 is SGHRS, CDR2 YFSETQ, per germline. CDR3 size: 18 residues. The CDR3 reads CASSLVGLAGFVSYEQYF. The CDR3 nucleotides read TGCGCCAGCAGCTTGGTGGGACTAGCGGGATTCGTGTCCTACGAGCAGTACTTC. Based on the CDR3 plus reference TRBV5-1 and TRBJ2-7, the full variable domain is KAGVTQTPRYLIKTRGQQVTLSCSPISGHRSVSWYQQTPGQGLQFLFEYFSETQRNKGNFPGRFSGRQFSNSRSEMNVSTLELGDSALYLCASSLVGLAGFVSYEQYFGPGTRLTVT.

This clone was detected once. The J gene is TRBJ1-5, the V gene TRBV19; D ambiguous. With 3 bases removed from V and 1 base from J, the gap between germline ends came to 13 bases. Germline values: CDR1 LNHDA, CDR2 SQIVND (reference sequence). The CDR3 consists of 16 residues. In DNA form, the CDR3 reads TGTGCCAGTAGTATCCAGGCCGTCGGAAGCAATCAGCCCCAGCATTTT. Translated: CASSIQAVGSNQPQHF.

In its sample, this clone was seen once. This chain joins TRBV4-1 and TRBJ1-6; D not certain. Germline loops: CDR1 MGHRA, CDR2 YSYEKL. Trimming stripped 2 bases from V and 7 bases from J, with 3 bases between. The CDR3 is 12 residues long. This CDR3 is CASSQKNSPLHF. The DNA of the CDR3 is TGCGCCAGCAGCCAAAAAAATTCACCCCTCCACTTT.

This clone was seen a single time. This rearrangement joins TRBV7-8 to TRBJ1-1, with TRBD1 matching 8 bases. Germline V gives CDR1 SGHVS, CDR2 FQNEAQ. V shed 4 bases, J shed 5 bases, and the junction held 21 bases outside the gene matches. This CDR3 spans 19 amino acids. The DNA for the CDR3 is TGTGCCAGCAGCTCCATATACCCGTCCGGGGACAGGCCAAGGACTGAAGCTTTCTTT. It translates to CASSSIYPSGDRPRTEAFF.

This clone was seen a single time. V usage is TRBV4-1 and J usage is TRBJ1-4, with D unresolved. The ends were cut back, 1 base at V and 8 bases at J, with 17 bases in the middle. Looked up from germline, CDR1 is MGHRA and CDR2 is YSYEKL. This CDR3 spans 16 amino acids. CDR3 residues: CASSQVDMGFGEKLFF. For the CDR3, the DNA is TGCGCCAGCAGCCAAGTTGACATGGGATTTGGGGAAAAACTGTTTTTT.